Reported below is one T cell receptor (beta chain). Its target is not known. V lost 7 bases, J lost 4 bases, and 14 bases lay in between. There are 14 residues in the CDR3. Germline V CDR1 and CDR2: MNHNS, SASEGT. TCR alpha and beta CDR3 regions were amplified from RNA using iRepertoire nested multiplex PCR. TCRdb fed the multiplex PCR reads into MiXCR, producing one record per CDR3 protein. Altogether 300,000 to 450,000 distinct CDR3 sequences are present, 35% to 45% being singletons, with the ten largest covering around 11%. These data are taken from a study of glioma-infiltrating T cells. Study as a whole: Before surgery, glioma patients received dexamethasone for at most six days. About 1.1 million peripheral T cells were targeted at roughly 4.5- to 10-fold coverage. Study-level findings and limits: Non-neoplastic patients had below-expected tissue-blood divergence, while all gliomas exceeded expectation. Shared blood CDR3 signature motifs marked patients with low tissue-blood divergence.

The V call is TRBV6-1, the J call TRBJ2-1; D is perhaps TRBD2 (6 bases). The source is a human donor with low-grade glioma or glioblastoma, undergoing nonglioma brain surgery, or in good health (not recorded which). Sequencing was carried out using glioma tissue, nonneoplastic brain tissue, or PBMCs (not recorded which). The CDR3 sequence is CASKVKRVYNEQFF. For the CDR3, the DNA is TGTGCCAGCAAGGTGAAGCGGGTATACAATGAGCAGTTCTTC.